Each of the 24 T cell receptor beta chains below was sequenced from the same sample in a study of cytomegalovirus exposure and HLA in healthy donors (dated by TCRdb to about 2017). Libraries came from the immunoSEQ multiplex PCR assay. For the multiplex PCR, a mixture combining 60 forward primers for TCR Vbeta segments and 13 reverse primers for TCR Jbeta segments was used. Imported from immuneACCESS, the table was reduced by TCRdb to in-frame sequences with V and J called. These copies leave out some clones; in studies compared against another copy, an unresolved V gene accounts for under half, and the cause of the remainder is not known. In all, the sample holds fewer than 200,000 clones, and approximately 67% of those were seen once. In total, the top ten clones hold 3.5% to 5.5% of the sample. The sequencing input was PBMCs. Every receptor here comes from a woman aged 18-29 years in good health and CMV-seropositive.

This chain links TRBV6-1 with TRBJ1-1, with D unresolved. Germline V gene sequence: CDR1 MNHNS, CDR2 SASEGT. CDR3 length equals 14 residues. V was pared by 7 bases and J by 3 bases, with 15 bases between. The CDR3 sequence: CASKYQETDTEAFF. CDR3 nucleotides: TGTGCCAGCAAATACCAGGAAACGGACACTGAAGCTTTCTTT.

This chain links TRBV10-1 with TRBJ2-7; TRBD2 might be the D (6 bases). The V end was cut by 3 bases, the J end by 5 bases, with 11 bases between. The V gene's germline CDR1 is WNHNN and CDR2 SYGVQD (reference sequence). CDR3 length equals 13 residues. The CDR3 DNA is TGCGCCAGCAGTGATAGGACTAACCACGAGCAGTACTTC. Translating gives CASSDRTNHEQYF.

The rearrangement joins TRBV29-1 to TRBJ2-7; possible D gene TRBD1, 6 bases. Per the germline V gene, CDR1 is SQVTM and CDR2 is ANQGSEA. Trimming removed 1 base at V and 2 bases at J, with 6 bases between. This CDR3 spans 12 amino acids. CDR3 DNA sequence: TGCAGCGTTGAAGCAGGGGCCTACGAGCAGTACTTC. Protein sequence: CSVEAGAYEQYF.

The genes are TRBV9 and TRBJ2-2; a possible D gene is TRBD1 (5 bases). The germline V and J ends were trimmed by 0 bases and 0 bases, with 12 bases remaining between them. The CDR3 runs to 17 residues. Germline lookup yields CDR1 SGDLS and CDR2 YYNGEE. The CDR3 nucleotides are TGTGCCAGCAGCGTAGCAGTGGTACAGGCGAACACCGGGGAGCTGTTTTTT. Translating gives CASSVAVVQANTGELFF.

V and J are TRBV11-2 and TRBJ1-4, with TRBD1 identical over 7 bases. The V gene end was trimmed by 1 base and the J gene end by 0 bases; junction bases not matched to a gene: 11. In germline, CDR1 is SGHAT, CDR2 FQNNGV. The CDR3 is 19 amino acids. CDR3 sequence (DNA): TGTGCCAGCAGCTTAGTAGCACTGTTGGGACAGTCAACTAATGAAAAACTGTTTTTT. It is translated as CASSLVALLGQSTNEKLFF.

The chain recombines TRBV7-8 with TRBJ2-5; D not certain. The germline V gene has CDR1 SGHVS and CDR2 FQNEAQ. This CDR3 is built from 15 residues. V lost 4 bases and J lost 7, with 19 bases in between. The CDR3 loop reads CASSSGDSPSWTQYF. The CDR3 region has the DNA TGTGCCAGCAGCTCCGGAGACTCGCCGAGTTGGACCCAGTACTTC.

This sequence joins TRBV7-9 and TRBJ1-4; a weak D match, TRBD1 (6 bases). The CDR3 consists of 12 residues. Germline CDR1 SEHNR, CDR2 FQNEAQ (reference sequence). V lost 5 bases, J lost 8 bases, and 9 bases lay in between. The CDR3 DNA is TGTGCCAGCAGCCACAGGGTCGAAAAACTGTTTTTT. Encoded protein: CASSHRVEKLFF.

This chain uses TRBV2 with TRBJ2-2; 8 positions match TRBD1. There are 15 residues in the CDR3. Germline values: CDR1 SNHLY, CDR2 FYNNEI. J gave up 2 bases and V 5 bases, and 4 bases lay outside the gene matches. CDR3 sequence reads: CASSWGQANTGELFF. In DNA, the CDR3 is TGTGCCAGCAGTTGGGGACAGGCAAACACCGGGGAGCTGTTTTTT. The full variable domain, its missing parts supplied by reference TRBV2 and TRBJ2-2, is EPEVTQTPSHQVTQMGQEVILRCVPISNHLYFYWYRQILGQKVEFLVSFYNNEISEKSEIFDDQFSVERPDGSNFTLKIRSTKLEDSAMYFCASSWGQANTGELFFGEGSRLTVL.

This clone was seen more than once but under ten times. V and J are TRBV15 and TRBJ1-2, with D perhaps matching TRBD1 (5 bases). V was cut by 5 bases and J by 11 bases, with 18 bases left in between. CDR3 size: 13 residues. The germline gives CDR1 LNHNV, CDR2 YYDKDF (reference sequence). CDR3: CATSSLGGGGYTF. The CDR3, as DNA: TGTGCCACCAGCTCTCTTGGGGGGGGTGGATACACCTTC. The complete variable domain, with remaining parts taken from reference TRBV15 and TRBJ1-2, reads DAMVIQNPRYQVTQFGKPVTLSCSQTLNHNVMYWYQQKSSQAPKLLFHYYDKDFNNEADTPDNFQSRRPNTSFCFLDIRSPGLGDTAMYLCATSSLGGGGYTFGSGTRLTVV.

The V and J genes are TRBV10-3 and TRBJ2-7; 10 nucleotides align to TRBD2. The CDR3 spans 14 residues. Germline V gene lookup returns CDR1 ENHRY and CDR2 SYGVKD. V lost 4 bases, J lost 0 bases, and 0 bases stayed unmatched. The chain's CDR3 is CAISGTSGSYEQYF. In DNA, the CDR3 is TGTGCCATCAGTGGGACTAGCGGCTCCTACGAGCAGTACTTC.

CDR3 DNA sequence: TGTGCCAGCAGCGCTTGGGGGGGGACTGGCCAAGAGACCCAGTACTTC. This encodes CASSAWGGTGQETQYF. The genes are TRBV9 and TRBJ2-5; 7 positions agree with TRBD2. J lost 1 base, V lost 3 bases, and 9 bases had no gene match. Germline V gene sequence: CDR1 SGDLS, CDR2 YYNGEE. CDR3 length equals 16 residues.

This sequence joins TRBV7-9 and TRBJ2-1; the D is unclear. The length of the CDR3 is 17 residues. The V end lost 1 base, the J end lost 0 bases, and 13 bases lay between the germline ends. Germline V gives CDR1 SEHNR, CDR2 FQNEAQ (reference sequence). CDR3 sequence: CASSLDSAWSSYNEQFF. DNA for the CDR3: TGTGCCAGCAGCTTAGACTCAGCGTGGAGCTCCTACAATGAGCAGTTCTTC.

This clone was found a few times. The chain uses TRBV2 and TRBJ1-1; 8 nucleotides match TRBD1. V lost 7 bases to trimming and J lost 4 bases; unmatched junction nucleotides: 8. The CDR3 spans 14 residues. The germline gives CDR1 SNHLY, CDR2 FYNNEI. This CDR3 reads CASIRTGWATEAFF. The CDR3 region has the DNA TGTGCCAGCATACGGACAGGGTGGGCCACTGAAGCTTTCTTT.

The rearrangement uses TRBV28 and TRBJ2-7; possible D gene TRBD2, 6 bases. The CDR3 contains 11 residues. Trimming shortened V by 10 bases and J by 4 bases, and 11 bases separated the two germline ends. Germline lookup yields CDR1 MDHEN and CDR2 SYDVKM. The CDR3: CATRGRYEQYF. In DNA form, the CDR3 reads TGTGCCACCCGAGGGAGGTACGAGCAGTACTTC. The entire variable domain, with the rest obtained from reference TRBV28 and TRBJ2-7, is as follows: DVKVTQSSRYLVKRTGEKVFLECVQDMDHENMFWYRQDPGLGLRLIYFSYDVKMKEKGDIPEGYSVSREKKERFSLILESASTNQTSMYLCATRGRYEQYFGPGTRLTVT.

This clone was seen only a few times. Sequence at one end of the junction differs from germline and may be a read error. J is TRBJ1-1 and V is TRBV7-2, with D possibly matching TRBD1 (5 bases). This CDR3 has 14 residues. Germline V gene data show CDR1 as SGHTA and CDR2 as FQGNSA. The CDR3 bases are TGTGCCAGCAGTTTAGCAAAAGGGGTCACTGAAGCTTTCTTT. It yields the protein CASSLAKGVTEAFF.

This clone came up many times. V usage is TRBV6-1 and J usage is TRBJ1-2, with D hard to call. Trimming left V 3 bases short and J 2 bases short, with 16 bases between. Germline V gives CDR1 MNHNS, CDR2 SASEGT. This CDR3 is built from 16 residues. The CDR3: CASSDYFSTTNYGYTF. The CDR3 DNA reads TGTGCCAGCAGTGACTACTTTAGTACTACAAACTATGGCTACACCTTC.

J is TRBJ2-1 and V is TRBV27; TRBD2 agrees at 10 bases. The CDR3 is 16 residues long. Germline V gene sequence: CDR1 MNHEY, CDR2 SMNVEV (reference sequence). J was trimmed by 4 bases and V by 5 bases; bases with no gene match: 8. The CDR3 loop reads CASSRTGLAEYNEQFF. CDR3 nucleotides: TGTGCCAGCAGTAGAACAGGACTAGCGGAGTACAATGAGCAGTTCTTC.

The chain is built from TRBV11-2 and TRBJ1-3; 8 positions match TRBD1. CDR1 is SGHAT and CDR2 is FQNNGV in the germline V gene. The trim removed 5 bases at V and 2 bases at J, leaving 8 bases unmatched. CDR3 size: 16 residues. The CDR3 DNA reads TGTGCCAGCAGCCCAGGGGGCTACTTTACTGGAAACACCATATATTTT. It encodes CASSPGGYFTGNTIYF.

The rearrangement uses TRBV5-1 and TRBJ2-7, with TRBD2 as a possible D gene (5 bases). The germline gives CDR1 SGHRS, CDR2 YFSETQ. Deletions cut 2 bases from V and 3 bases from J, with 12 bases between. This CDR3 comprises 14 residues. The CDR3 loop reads CASSFPGKDYEQYF. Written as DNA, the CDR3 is TGCGCCAGCAGCTTCCCCGGGAAGGACTACGAGCAGTACTTC.

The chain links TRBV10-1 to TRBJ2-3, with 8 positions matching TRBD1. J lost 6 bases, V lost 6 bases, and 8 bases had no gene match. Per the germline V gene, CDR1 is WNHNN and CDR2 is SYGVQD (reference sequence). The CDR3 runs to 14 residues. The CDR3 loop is CASSEGQGADTQYF. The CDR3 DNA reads TGCGCCAGCAGCGAAGGACAGGGAGCCGATACGCAGTATTTT.

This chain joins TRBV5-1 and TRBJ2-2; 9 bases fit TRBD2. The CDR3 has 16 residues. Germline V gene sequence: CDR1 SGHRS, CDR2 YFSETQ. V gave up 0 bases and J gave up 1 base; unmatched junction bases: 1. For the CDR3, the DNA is TGCGCCAGCAGCTTGGTGACTAGCGGGAACACCGGGGAGCTGTTTTTT. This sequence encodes CASSLVTSGNTGELFF. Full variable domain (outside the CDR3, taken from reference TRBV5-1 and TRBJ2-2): KAGVTQTPRYLIKTRGQQVTLSCSPISGHRSVSWYQQTPGQGLQFLFEYFSETQRNKGNFPGRFSGRQFSNSRSEMNVSTLELGDSALYLCASSLVTSGNTGELFFGEGSRLTVL.

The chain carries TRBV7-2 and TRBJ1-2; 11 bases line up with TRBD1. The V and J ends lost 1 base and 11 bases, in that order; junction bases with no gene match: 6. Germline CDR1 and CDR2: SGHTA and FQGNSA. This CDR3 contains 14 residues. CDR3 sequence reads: CASSLGTGGSGYTF. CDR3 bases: TGTGCCAGCAGCTTAGGGACAGGGGGCAGTGGGTACACCTTC.

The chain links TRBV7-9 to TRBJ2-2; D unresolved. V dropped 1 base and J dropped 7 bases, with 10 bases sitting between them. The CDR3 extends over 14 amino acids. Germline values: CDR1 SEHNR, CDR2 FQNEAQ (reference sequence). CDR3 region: CASSLVESGGELFF. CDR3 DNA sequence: TGTGCCAGCAGCTTAGTTGAGTCCGGCGGGGAGCTGTTTTTT.

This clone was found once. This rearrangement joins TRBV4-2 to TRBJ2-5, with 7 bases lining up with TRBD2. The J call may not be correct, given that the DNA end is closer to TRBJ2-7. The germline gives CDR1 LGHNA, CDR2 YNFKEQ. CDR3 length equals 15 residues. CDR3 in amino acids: CASSETSASSYEQYF. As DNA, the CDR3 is TGTGCCAGCAGTGAAACTAGCGCAAGCTCCTACGAGCAGTACTTC.